The 10 T cell receptor beta chains listed next were all sequenced from one sample in a study of cytomegalovirus exposure and HLA in healthy donors. The PCR was carried out with 60 Vbeta primers and 13 Jbeta primers. Clones were sequenced by immunoSEQ multiplex PCR, and TCRdb holds only the in-frame ones, with some missing. The profile shows around 190,000 clones, over 65% of them singletons. The specimen was PBMCs. Receptors originate from a woman aged 30 to 39 in good health and CMV-seronegative.

The J gene is TRBJ2-1, the V gene TRBV10-2; weak D call: TRBD1 (5 bases). Germline V gene lookup returns CDR1 WSHSY and CDR2 SAAADI. CDR3 length equals 16 residues. V lost 4 bases to trimming and J lost 1 base, with 14 bases between them. CDR3 bases: TGCGCCAGCAGTGTTGGGGCCTCAGGGTCCTACAATGAGCAGTTCTTC. This translates into CASSVGASGSYNEQFF.

The rearrangement uses TRBV28 and TRBJ2-7; 8 bases match TRBD1. Germline V lookup: CDR1 MDHEN, CDR2 SYDVKM. The CDR3 extends over 13 amino acids. The V and J ends lost 8 bases and 3 bases, in that order; junction bases with no gene match: 6. CDR3 sequence reads: CASCGQGNYEQYF. CDR3 bases: TGTGCCAGCTGCGGACAGGGTAACTACGAGCAGTACTTC.

CDR3 DNA: TGTGCCAGCAGCTTAAGCGGGAGCCAGGGGGGGCAGTTCTTC. This translates into CASSLSGSQGGQFF. The rearrangement joins TRBV11-2 to TRBJ2-1, with TRBD2 as a possible D gene (8 bases). Germline V gene lookup returns CDR1 SGHAT and CDR2 FQNNGV. The V end lost 2 bases, the J end lost 12 bases, and 17 bases lay between the germline ends. The CDR3 runs to 14 residues.

This clone showed up just a few times. This chain uses TRBV4-2 with TRBJ1-1, with 7 bases aligning to TRBD1. From germline, CDR1 is LGHNA and CDR2 YNFKEQ. This CDR3 is built from 13 residues. Trimming cost V 0 bases and J 8 bases; bases outside gene matches: 3. The DNA for the CDR3 is TGTGCCAGCAGCCAAGATGAAGGGGGCGAAGCTTTCTTT. Amino acids: CASSQDEGGEAFF.

V is TRBV5-4 and J is TRBJ2-1; 9 bases match TRBD1. CDR1 and CDR2 from the germline V gene are SGHNT and YYREEE (reference sequence). There are 18 residues in the CDR3. Unmatched junction bases numbered 7, after V lost 0 bases and J lost 0 bases. The CDR3: CASSLGPGTGSSYNEQFF. The CDR3 DNA reads as TGTGCCAGCAGCTTGGGTCCCGGGACAGGGAGCTCCTACAATGAGCAGTTCTTC.

The genes are TRBV4-1 and TRBJ2-3; tentatively, D is TRBD2 (6 bases). Trimming stripped 2 bases from V and 2 bases from J, with 11 bases between. The length of the CDR3 is 15 residues. Germline-derived CDR1 and CDR2 are MGHRA and YSYEKL. The CDR3 DNA reads as TGCGCCAGCAGCCAACCGGGACTCAACACAGATACGCAGTATTTT. Protein: CASSQPGLNTDTQYF.

This chain uses TRBV7-2 with TRBJ2-5; tentative D call: TRBD1 (6 bases). There are 15 residues in the CDR3. The V and J ends lost 7 bases and 1 base respectively, with 16 bases between them. CDR1 and CDR2 (germline): SGHTA, FQGNSA. The CDR3 protein is CASTQKDRSQETQYF. For the CDR3, the DNA is TGTGCCAGCACTCAAAAAGACAGGTCCCAAGAGACCCAGTACTTC.

Points on this clone: The sample carries other DNA sequences with the same CDR3. V usage is TRBV4-2 and J usage is TRBJ2-3; 13 nucleotides match TRBD2. CDR1 is LGHNA and CDR2 is YNFKEQ in the germline V gene. This CDR3 is built from 17 residues. Trimming took 3 bases from V and 1 from J; bases not matched to a gene: 4. The DNA of the CDR3 is TGTGCCAGCAGCCAGGGTGGACTAGCGGGGGGCACAGATACGCAGTATTTT. Encoded protein: CASSQGGLAGGTDTQYF.

This chain connects TRBV19 to TRBJ1-5; D unclear. Germline values: CDR1 LNHDA, CDR2 SQIVND (reference sequence). The CDR3 is 17 amino acids. V dropped 3 bases and J dropped 0 bases, with 15 bases sitting between them. The CDR3: CASSINGVGYSNQPQHF. The CDR3 nucleotides read TGTGCCAGTAGTATTAACGGGGTTGGATATAGCAATCAGCCCCAGCATTTT.

This clone was observed a single time. This chain connects TRBV7-2 to TRBJ1-6, with D perhaps matching TRBD1 (5 bases). Between the trimmed V and J ends, which lost 2 bases and 2 bases, there was a span of 16 bases. The germline V gene encodes CDR1 SGHTA and CDR2 FQGNSA. This CDR3 spans 18 amino acids. As DNA, the CDR3 is TGTGCCAGCAGCTTATTCGGGGGAAGAACAACCTATAATTCACCCCTCCACTTT. This sequence encodes CASSLFGGRTTYNSPLHF.